What follows are 5 T cell receptor beta chains derived from one specimen sequenced in a study of CD4 and CD8 cells across lung adenocarcinoma regions. TCRdb reprocessed the PCR reads with MiXCR, giving one entry per CDR3 protein. The table lists about 9,200 distinct CDR3 sequences, around half of them singletons. The sample was CD8+ T cells from the margin of a lung tumor. The receptors were gathered from a female donor with lung adenocarcinoma. The CD4 and CD8 labels of this study may be unreliable.

This clonotype was picked up a small number of times. The chain links TRBV27 to TRBJ2-4, with TRBD2 identical over 7 bases. In germline, CDR1 is MNHEY, CDR2 SMNVEV (reference sequence). The CDR3 totals 13 residues. The J segment lost 4 bases and the V segment lost 6 bases, leaving 3 bases of the junction unmatched. CDR3 in amino acids: CASSLSGKNIQYF. CDR3 DNA: TGTGCCAGCAGCCTTAGCGGGAAAAACATTCAGTACTTC.

For this clonotype: At one boundary the junction diverges from the germline segment, which might be a read error. The chain joins TRBV6-4 to TRBJ2-3, with no clear D. The CDR3 sequence is 13 residues long. Germline V gene lookup returns CDR1 MRHNA and CDR2 SNTAGT. DNA for the CDR3: TGTGCCAGCAGGACTCGCGGCACAGATACCCAGTATTTC. This translates into CASRTRGTDTQYF.

V is TRBV6-1 and J is TRBJ2-1; 13 nucleotides match TRBD2. The germline V gene has CDR1 MNHNS and CDR2 SASEGT. The V and J ends lost 7 bases and 8 bases, in that order; junction bases with no gene match: 11. This CDR3 has 16 amino acids. The CDR3 coding sequence is TGTGCCAGCACCGTACTAGCGGGAGGGTATTTGGATGAGCAGTTCTTC. The encoded protein is CASTVLAGGYLDEQFF.

This clonotype was seen a handful of times. V gene TRBV5-1 combines with J gene TRBJ2-1, with D unclear. CDR3 length: 14 residues. CDR1 is SGHRS, CDR2 YFSETQ, per germline. The V end was cut by 2 bases, the J end by 0 bases, with 6 bases between. CDR3 region: CASSFTGSYNEQFF. For the CDR3, the DNA is TGCGCCAGCAGCTTTACCGGCTCCTACAATGAGCAGTTCTTC. Variable domain in full (rest from reference TRBV5-1 and TRBJ2-1): KAGVTQTPRYLIKTRGQQVTLSCSPISGHRSVSWYQQTPGQGLQFLFEYFSETQRNKGNFPGRFSGRQFSNSRSEMNVSTLELGDSALYLCASSFTGSYNEQFFGPGTRLTVL.

The CDR3 DNA reads TGTGCCAGCAGTAGCCCGGGACTAGTACTTAAGCAGTTCTTC. Encoded protein: CASSSPGLVLKQFF. The chain employs TRBV27 and TRBJ2-1, with 8 bases fitting TRBD2. CDR3 size: 14 residues. CDR1 and CDR2 (germline): MNHEY, SMNVEV (reference sequence). The V segment lost 5 bases and the J segment 11 bases; nucleotides outside the gene matches: 11.